This T cell receptor beta chain originates from a study of T cells expressing NK-cell markers (TCRdb year 2020). Regarding the study in general: Three sorted T-cell subsets (CD3+CD56+NKG2C+, CD3+CD56+NKG2C- and CD3+CD56-NKG2C+) from fewer than 10 donors had their TCR beta-chain repertoires profiled. Of the eight sequenced donors, seven were found to be HCMV-seropositive and one was found to be HCMV-seronegative. All eight donors whose samples were sequenced were randomly selected healthy volunteers, three of them men and five women. The libraries were sequenced on Illumina HiSeq 2000/2500, MiSeq or NextSeq, producing 2 x 150 bp reads. The paper's findings and limits, for the study overall: Those dominant clonotypes were again the most abundant among CD3+CD56-NKG2C+ cells in a few donors, at about 25-65%. It remained unclear whether the expanded NKG2C-expressing T cell clones were specific for HCMV antigens. For 5 or 6 donors, the dominant CD3+CD56+NKG2C+ clonotypes were among the top 10 CD8+ clonotypes and accounted for roughly 1.0-7.5% of CD8+ T cells.

On this clonotype itself: Its antigen is currently not known.

The germline V gene encodes CDR1 DFQATT and CDR2 SNEGSKA (reference sequence). From the cysteine through the phenylalanine, the CDR3 covers 14 amino acids. This entry has no DNA. Sequencing used an Illumina HiSeq 2000. TCR beta cDNA libraries were made by 5'RACE template switching that added a universal primer site and unique molecular identifiers. Priming for cDNA synthesis came from the TCR beta constant segment, and two successive PCR amplification steps followed. The original pipeline was this. MIGEC was used to demultiplex reads and group reads by UMI, and MiTCR was used to assemble and quantify clonotypes. Only TCR cDNA sequences supported by at least two reads were kept to exclude erroneous sequences. Downstream repertoire analysis used the tcR package, and clonotypes were matched across fractions by CDR3 nucleotide sequence plus V segment. VDJmatch was used to annotate antigen specificity against VDJdb, with one amino acid substitution in CDR3 allowed. After the reads were reprocessed by TCRdb, one entry was made per CDR3 protein sequence, with no DNA. These V and J calls derive from TCRdb rather than the authors' analysis. The table kept for this sample lists fewer than 400,000 distinct CDR3 sequences. The ten largest clones capture around 5.3% of the sample.

To determine HCMV serostatus, a commercial ELISA kit was used to detect HCMV-specific IgG in serum. Ficoll density gradient centrifugation was used to isolate peripheral blood mononuclear cells from blood. The sample taken for sequencing was blood T cells: a sorted CD56 or NKG2C T cell subset, CD4+ or CD8+ T cells, or bulk PBMC T cells (not recorded which). This receptor was obtained from a man aged 18-70 years in good health. The V gene is TRBV20-1 and the J gene is TRBJ2-3; the D call from TCRdb, TRBD1, cannot be confirmed without DNA. The CDR3 corresponds to CSARGTLGADTQYF.